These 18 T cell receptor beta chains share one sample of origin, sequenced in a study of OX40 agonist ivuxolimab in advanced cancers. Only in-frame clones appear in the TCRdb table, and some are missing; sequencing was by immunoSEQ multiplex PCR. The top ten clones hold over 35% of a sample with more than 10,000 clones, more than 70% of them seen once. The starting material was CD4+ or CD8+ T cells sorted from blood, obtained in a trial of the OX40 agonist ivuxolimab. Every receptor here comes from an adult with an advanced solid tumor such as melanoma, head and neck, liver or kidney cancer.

The CDR3 reads CASTKVAGVRETQYF. The CDR3 DNA reads as TGTGCCAGCACGAAGGTAGCGGGAGTGAGAGAGACCCAGTACTTC. This sequence joins TRBV7-6 and TRBJ2-5; 9 nucleotides agree with TRBD2. The CDR3 totals 15 residues. J gave up 4 bases and V 7 bases, and 10 bases lay outside the gene matches. Germline-derived CDR1 and CDR2 are SGHVS and FNYEAQ.

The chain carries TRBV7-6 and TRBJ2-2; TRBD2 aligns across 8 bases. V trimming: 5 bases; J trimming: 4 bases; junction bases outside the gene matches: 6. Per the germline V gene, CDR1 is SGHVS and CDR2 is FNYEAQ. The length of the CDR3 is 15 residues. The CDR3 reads CASSLSGSGTGELFF. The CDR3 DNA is TGTGCCAGCAGCCTCAGCGGGAGTGGCACCGGGGAGCTGTTTTTT.

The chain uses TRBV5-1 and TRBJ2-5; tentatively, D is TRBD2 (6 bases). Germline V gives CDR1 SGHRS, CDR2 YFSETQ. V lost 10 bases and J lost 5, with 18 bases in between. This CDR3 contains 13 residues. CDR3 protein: CAPPGRGRETQYF. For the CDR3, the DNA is TGCGCCCCCCCGGGTCGGGGGAGGGAGACCCAGTACTTC.

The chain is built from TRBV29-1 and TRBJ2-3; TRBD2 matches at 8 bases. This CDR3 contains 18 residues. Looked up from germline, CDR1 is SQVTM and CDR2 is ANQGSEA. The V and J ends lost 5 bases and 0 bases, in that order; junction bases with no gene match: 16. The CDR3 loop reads CSVPRGSSGGPSTDTQYF. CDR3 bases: TGCAGCGTTCCTAGGGGGTCCAGCGGGGGACCTAGCACAGATACGCAGTATTTT.

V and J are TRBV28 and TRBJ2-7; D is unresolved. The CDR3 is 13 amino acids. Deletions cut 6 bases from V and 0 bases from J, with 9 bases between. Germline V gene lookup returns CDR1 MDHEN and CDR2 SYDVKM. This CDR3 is CASRFLSSYEQYF. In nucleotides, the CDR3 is TGTGCCAGCAGATTCTTGAGCTCCTACGAGCAGTACTTC.

The CDR3 loop is CASSAAGTPTDTQYF. DNA of the CDR3: TGTGCCAGCAGCGCCGCCGGGACACCCACAGATACGCAGTATTTT. The chain employs TRBV9 and TRBJ2-3, with D possibly TRBD1 on 6 matching bases. V was shortened by 3 bases and J by 2 bases, with 13 bases between the two germline ends. Looked up from germline, CDR1 is SGDLS and CDR2 is YYNGEE. CDR3 length: 15 residues.

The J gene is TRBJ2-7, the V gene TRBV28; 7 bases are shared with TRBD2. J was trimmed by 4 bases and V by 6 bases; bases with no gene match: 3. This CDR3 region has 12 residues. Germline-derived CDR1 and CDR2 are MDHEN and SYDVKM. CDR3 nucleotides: TGTGCCAGCAGCGCCGGGGGGTACGAGCAGTACTTC. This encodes CASSAGGYEQYF.

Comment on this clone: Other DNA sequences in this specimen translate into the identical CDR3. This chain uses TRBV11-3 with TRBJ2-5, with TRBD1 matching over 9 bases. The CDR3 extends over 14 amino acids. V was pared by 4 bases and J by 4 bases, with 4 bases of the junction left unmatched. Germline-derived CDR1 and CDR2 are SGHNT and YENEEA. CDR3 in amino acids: CASSSRDRVETQYF. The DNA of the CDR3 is TGTGCCAGCAGCTCCCGGGACAGGGTAGAGACCCAGTACTTC. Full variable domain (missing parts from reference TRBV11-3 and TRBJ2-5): EAGVVQSPRYKIIEKKQPVAFWCNPISGHNTLYWYLQNLGQGPELLIRYENEEAVDDSQLPKDRFSAERLKGVDSTLKIQPAELGDSAVYLCASSSRDRVETQYFGPGTRLLVL.

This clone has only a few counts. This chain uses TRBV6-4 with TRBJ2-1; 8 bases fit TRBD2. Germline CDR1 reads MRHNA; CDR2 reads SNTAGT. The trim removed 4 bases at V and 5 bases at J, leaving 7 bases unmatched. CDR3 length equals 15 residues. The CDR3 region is CASSAEAGANNEQFF. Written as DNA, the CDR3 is TGTGCCAGCAGTGCCGAAGCGGGGGCCAACAATGAGCAGTTCTTC.

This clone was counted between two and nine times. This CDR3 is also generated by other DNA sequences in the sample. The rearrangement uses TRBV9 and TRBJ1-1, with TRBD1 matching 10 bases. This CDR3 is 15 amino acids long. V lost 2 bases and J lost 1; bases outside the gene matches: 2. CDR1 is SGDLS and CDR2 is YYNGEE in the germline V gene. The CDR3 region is CASSVGTGANTEAFF. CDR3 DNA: TGTGCCAGCAGCGTGGGGACAGGGGCGAACACTGAAGCTTTCTTT. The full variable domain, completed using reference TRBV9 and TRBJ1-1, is DSGVTQTPKHLITATGQRVTLRCSPRSGDLSVYWYQQSLDQGLQFLIQYYNGEERAKGNILERFSAQQFPDLHSELNLSSLELGDSALYFCASSVGTGANTEAFFGQGTRLTVV.

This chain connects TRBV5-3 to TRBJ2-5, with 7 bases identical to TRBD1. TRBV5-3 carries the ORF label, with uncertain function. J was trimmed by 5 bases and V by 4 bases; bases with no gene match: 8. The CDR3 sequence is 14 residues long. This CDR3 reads CARSPWDRDETQYF. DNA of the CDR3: TGTGCCAGAAGCCCCTGGGACAGAGACGAGACCCAGTACTTC.

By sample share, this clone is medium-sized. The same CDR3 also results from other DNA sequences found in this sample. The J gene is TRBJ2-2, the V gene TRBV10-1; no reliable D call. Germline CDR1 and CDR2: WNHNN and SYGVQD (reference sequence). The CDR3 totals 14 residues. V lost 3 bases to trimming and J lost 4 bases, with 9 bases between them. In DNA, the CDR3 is TGCGCCAGCAGTGACCCCGGCGGCACCGGGGAGCTGTTTTTT. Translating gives CASSDPGGTGELFF.

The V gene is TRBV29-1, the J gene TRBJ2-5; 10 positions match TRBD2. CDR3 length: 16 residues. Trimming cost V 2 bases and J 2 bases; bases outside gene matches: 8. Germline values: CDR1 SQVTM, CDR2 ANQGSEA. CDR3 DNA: TGCAGCGTTGAAAGGCTAGCGGGAGCGAGGCAAGAGACCCAGTACTTC. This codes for CSVERLAGARQETQYF.

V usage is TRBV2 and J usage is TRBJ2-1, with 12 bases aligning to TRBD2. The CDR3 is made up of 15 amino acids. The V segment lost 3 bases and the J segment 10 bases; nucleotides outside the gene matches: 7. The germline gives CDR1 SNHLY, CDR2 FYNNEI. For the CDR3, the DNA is TGTGCCAGCAGTGAGACTAGCGGGGGCAATAGGGAGCAGTTCTTC. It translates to CASSETSGGNREQFF.

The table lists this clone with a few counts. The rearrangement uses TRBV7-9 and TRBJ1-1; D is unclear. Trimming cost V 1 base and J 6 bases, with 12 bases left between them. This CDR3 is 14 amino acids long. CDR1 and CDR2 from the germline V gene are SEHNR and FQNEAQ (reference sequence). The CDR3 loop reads CASSLDLGVSEAFF. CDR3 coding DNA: TGTGCCAGCAGCTTAGATTTAGGTGTCTCTGAAGCTTTCTTT. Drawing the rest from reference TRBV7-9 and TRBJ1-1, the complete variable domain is DTGVSQNPRHKITKRGQNVTFRCDPISEHNRLYWYRQTLGQGPEFLTYFQNEAQLEKSRLLSDRFSAERPKGSFSTLEIQRTEQGDSAMYLCASSLDLGVSEAFFGQGTRLTVV.

CDR3 coding DNA: TGTGCCAGCAGCTTGGAGGGGAAACAGCCCCAGCATTTT. It is translated as CASSLEGKQPQHF. This sequence joins TRBV5-6 and TRBJ1-5, with D possibly TRBD1 on 5 matching bases. With 0 bases removed from V and 7 bases from J, the gap between germline ends came to 8 bases. Per germline, CDR1 SGHDT and CDR2 YYEEEE. The CDR3 is made up of 13 amino acids.

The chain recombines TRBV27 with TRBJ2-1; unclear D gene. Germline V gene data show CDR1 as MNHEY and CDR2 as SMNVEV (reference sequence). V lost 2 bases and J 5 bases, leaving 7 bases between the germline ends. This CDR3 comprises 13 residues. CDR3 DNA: TGTGCCAGCAGTTTACTATCCAACAATGAGCAGTTCTTC. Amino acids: CASSLLSNNEQFF.

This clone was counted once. The CDR3 DNA follows: TGTGCCAGCAGCTCCCGATCGGGGGCAAACCCCAACGAGCAGTACTTC. Its translation is CASSSRSGANPNEQYF. The gene calls are TRBV13 and TRBJ2-7; D is tentatively TRBD1 or TRBD2 (6 bases each). Per the germline V gene, CDR1 is PRHDT and CDR2 is FYEKMQ (reference sequence). The CDR3 contains 16 residues. V was cut by 4 bases and J by 5 bases, with 21 bases left in between.